This TCR beta chain was profiled in a study of Siglec-9 on CD8 T cells in melanoma. General study results and limits: In melanoma tumors, a Siglec-9-marked effector memory CD8+ subset reportedly appeared to accumulate.

Note on this clone: Its antigen is not known.

The method was immunoSEQ multiplex PCR; TCRdb's version includes in-frame clones alone and lacks a portion of them. The sample contains roughly 35,000 clones, roughly 84% of which appear only once. Trimming cost V 2 bases and J 4 bases, with 8 bases left between them. Germline CDR1 and CDR2: SEHNR and FQNEAQ (reference sequence). The CDR3 loop spans 14 amino acids. This clonotype originated in a human donor in good health. Specimen: Siglec-9- CD8+ T cells sorted from blood. The chain has TRBV7-9 and TRBJ2-2; D ambiguous. The CDR3 DNA is TGTGCCAGCAGCTTACCCCCCGGCACCGGGGAGCTGTTTTTT. Protein product: CASSLPPGTGELFF.